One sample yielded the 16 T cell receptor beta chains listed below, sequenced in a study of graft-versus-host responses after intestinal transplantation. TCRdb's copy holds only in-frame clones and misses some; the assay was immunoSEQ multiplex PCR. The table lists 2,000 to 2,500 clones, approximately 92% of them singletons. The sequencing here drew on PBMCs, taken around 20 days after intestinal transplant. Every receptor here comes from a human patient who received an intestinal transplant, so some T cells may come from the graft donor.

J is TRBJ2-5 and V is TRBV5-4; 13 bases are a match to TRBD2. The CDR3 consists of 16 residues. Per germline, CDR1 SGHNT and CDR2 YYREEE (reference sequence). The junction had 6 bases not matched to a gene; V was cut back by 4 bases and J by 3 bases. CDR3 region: CASSREGTSGEETQYF. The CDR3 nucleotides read TGTGCCAGCAGCCGGGAAGGGACTAGCGGGGAAGAGACCCAGTACTTC.

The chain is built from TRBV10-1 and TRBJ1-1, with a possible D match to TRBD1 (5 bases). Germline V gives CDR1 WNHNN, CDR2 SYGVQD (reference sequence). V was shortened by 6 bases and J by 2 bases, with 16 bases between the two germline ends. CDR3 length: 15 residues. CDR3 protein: CASSPPRQINTEAFF. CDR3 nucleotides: TGCGCCAGCAGCCCCCCGCGACAGATAAACACTGAAGCTTTCTTT.

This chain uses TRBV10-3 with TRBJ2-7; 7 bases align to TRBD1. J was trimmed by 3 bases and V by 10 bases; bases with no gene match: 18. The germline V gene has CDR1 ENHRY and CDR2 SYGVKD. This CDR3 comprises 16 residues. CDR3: CASHPGVGQVLYEQYV. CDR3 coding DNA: TGTGCCAGCCACCCCGGCGTCGGACAGGTACTCTACGAGCAGTACGTC.

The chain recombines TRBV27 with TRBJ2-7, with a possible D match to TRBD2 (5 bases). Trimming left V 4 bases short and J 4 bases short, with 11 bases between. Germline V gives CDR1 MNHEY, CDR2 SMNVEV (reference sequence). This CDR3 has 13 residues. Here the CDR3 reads CASSWGVGYEQYF. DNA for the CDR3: TGTGCCAGCAGTTGGGGAGTCGGTTACGAGCAGTACTTC.

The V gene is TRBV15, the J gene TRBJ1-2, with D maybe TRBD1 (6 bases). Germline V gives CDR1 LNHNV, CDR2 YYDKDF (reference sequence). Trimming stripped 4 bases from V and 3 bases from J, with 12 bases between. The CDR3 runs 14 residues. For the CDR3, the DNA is TGTGCCACCAGCACAACAGGGACCTACTATGGCTACACCTTC. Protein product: CATSTTGTYYGYTF.

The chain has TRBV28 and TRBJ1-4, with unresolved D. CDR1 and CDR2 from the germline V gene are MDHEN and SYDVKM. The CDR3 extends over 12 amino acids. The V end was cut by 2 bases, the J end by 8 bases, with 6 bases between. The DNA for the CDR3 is TGTGCCAGCAGTTTAGCGGGGGAAAAACTGTTTTTT. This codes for CASSLAGEKLFF. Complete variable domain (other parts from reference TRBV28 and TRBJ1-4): DVKVTQSSRYLVKRTGEKVFLECVQDMDHENMFWYRQDPGLGLRLIYFSYDVKMKEKGDIPEGYSVSREKKERFSLILESASTNQTSMYLCASSLAGEKLFFGSGTQLSVL.

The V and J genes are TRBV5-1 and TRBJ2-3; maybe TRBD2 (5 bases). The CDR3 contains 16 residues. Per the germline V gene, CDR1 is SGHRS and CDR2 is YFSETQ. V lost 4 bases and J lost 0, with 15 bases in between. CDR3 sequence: CASSPIQAVSTDTQYF. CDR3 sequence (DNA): TGCGCCAGCAGCCCTATCCAAGCGGTTAGCACAGATACGCAGTATTTT.

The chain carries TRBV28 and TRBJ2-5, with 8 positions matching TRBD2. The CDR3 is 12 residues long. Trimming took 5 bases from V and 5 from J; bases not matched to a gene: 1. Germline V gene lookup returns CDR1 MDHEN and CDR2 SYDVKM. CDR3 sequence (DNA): TGTGCCAGCAGTCCGGGGGGGGAGACCCAGTACTTC. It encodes CASSPGGETQYF.

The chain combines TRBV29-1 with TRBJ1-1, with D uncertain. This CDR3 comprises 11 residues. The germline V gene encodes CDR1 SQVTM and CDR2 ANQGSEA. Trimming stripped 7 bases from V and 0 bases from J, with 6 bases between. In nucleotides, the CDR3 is TGCAGCGGTGGCATGAACACTGAAGCTTTCTTT. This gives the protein CSGGMNTEAFF.

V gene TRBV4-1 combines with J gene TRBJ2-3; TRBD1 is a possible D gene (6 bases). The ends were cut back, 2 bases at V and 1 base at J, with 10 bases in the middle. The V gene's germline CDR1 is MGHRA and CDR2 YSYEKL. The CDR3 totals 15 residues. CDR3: CASSQRDTRTDTQYF. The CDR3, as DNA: TGCGCCAGCAGCCAACGGGACACCCGCACAGATACGCAGTATTTT.

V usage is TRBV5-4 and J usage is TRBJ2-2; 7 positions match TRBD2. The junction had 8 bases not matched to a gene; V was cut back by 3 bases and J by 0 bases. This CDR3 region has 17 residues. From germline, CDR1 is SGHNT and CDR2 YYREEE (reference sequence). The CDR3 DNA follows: TGTGCCAGCAGCTCCCCTCTAGCGGACACGAACACCGGGGAGCTGTTTTTT. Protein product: CASSSPLADTNTGELFF.

CDR3 in amino acids: CASSPRSRDTEAFF. The CDR3 nucleotides are TGTGCCAGCAGCCCTCGGTCCCGTGACACTGAAGCTTTCTTT. J is TRBJ1-1 and V is TRBV4-2; unclear D gene. Germline-derived CDR1 and CDR2 are LGHNA and YNFKEQ. V gave up 4 bases and J gave up 3 bases, with 12 bases separating them. This CDR3 spans 14 amino acids.

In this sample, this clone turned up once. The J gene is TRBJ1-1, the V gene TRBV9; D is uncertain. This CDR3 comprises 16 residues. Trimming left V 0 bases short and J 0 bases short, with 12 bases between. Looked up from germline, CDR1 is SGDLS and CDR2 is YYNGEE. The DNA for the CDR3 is TGTGCCAGCAGCGTAGTAGGGCGGGGAATGAACACTGAAGCTTTCTTT. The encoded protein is CASSVVGRGMNTEAFF. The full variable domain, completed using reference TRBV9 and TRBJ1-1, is DSGVTQTPKHLITATGQRVTLRCSPRSGDLSVYWYQQSLDQGLQFLIQYYNGEERAKGNILERFSAQQFPDLHSELNLSSLELGDSALYFCASSVVGRGMNTEAFFGQGTRLTVV.

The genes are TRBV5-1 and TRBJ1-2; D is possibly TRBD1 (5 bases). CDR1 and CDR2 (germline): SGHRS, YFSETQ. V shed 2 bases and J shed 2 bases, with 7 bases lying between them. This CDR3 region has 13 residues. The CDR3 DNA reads TGCGCCAGCAGCTTTGACAGCAACTATGGCTACACCTTC. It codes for CASSFDSNYGYTF.

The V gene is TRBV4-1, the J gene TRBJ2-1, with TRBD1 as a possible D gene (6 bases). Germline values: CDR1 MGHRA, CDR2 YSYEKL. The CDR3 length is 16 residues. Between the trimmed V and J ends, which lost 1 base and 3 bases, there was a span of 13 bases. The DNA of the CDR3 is TGCGCCAGCAGCCAAGGCCTCCAGGGGAACTACAATGAGCAGTTCTTC. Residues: CASSQGLQGNYNEQFF.

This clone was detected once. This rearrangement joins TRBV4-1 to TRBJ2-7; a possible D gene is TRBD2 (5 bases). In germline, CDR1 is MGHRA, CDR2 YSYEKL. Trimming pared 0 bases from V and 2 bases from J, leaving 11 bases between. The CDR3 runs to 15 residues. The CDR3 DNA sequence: TGCGCCAGCAGCCAAGATCCCTCCGGGGCCTACGAGCAGTACTTC. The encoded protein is CASSQDPSGAYEQYF.